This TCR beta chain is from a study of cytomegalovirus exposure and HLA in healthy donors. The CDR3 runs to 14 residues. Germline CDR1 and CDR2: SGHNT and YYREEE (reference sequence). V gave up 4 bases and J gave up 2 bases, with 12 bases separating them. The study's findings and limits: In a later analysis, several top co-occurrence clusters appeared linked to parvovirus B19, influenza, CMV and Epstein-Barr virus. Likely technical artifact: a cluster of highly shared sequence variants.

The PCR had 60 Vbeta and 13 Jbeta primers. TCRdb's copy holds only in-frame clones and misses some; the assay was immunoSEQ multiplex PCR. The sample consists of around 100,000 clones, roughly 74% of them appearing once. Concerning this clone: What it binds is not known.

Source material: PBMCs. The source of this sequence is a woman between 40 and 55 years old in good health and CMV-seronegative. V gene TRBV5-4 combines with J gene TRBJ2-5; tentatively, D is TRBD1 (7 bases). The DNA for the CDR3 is TGTGCCAGCAGCGCGGGGACAGTTCAAGAGACCCAGTACTTC. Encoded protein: CASSAGTVQETQYF.